The 28 T cell receptor beta chains presented below share a single source sample, sequenced in a study of beta chain features in type 1 diabetes. Findings of the study overall: Shorter TCRB CDR3s, moderately but significantly so, marked every one of the four CD4+ subsets in Type 1 diabetes patients.

As every portion of the isolated RNA was reverse transcribed, the sequencing read expressed TCRB transcripts. Sequenced by immunoSEQ multiplex PCR; TCRdb stores in-frame clones only, minus some. The sample yields 150,000 to 200,000 clones, 7.5% to 9.5% seen once. For these receptors, no antigen is known. Sequenced input: central memory CD4+ T cells from blood. The receptors shown here come from a woman aged 18-35 years with type 1 diabetes.

This clone was detected a few times. The rearrangement uses TRBV6-5 and TRBJ2-3; D possibly corresponds to TRBD1 (7 bases). CDR1 is MNHEY and CDR2 is SVGAGI in the germline V gene. The CDR3 runs 14 residues. Trimming cost V 6 bases and J 2 bases, with 12 bases left between them. The CDR3, as DNA: TGTGCCAGCAGGCGGGACAGTTACACAGATACGCAGTATTTT. It codes for CASRRDSYTDTQYF.

The genes are TRBV27 and TRBJ2-3; weak D call: TRBD2 (5 bases). The CDR3 runs to 15 residues. V gave up 5 bases and J gave up 0 bases, with 12 bases separating them. Germline CDR1 reads MNHEY; CDR2 reads SMNVEV (reference sequence). The CDR3 reads CASSPLARSTDTQYF. CDR3 coding DNA: TGTGCCAGCAGTCCCTTAGCGCGTAGCACAGATACGCAGTATTTT.

This clone was seen a few times. CDR3: CASSVRGAGELFF. In DNA, the CDR3 is TGTGCCAGCAGTGTCCGTGGGGCAGGGGAGCTGTTTTTT. The chain links TRBV27 to TRBJ2-2, with D possibly TRBD1 on 5 matching bases. Trimming pared 5 bases from V and 8 bases from J, leaving 12 bases between. Germline CDR1 is MNHEY and CDR2 is SMNVEV (reference sequence). This CDR3 spans 13 amino acids.

The DNA for the CDR3 is TGCGCCAGCAGCCCCAGGGGAACTGGAAACACCATATATTTT. This translates into CASSPRGTGNTIYF. V is TRBV5-1 and J is TRBJ1-3; D is perhaps TRBD1 (6 bases). Per the germline V gene, CDR1 is SGHRS and CDR2 is YFSETQ. The V gene lost 4 bases and the J gene lost 2 bases, with 10 bases spanning the gap. The CDR3 is 14 residues long.

V is TRBV5-1 and J is TRBJ2-7, with D perhaps matching TRBD1 (5 bases). CDR1 and CDR2 from the germline V gene are SGHRS and YFSETQ. The CDR3 is 14 residues long. Trimming removed 4 bases from V and 4 bases from J, with 15 bases in between. CDR3 sequence (DNA): TGCGCCAGCAGCATACAGGCGGCACCATACGAGCAGTACTTC. Translated, it gives CASSIQAAPYEQYF.

The chain employs TRBV28 and TRBJ2-4, with TRBD1 matching over 10 bases. V lost 6 bases, J lost 9 bases, and 5 bases stayed unmatched. The length of the CDR3 is 13 residues. Looked up from germline, CDR1 is MDHEN and CDR2 is SYDVKM. CDR3 sequence: CASRGGQGGIQYF. The CDR3 DNA is TGTGCCAGCAGGGGCGGACAGGGGGGCATTCAGTACTTC.

There are a few counts of this clone. The chain links TRBV5-4 to TRBJ2-1; TRBD2 might be the D (5 bases). The V gene's germline CDR1 is SGHNT and CDR2 YYREEE (reference sequence). The length of the CDR3 is 13 residues. Trimming stripped 2 bases from V and 8 bases from J, with 11 bases between. CDR3 sequence reads: CASSLVMDYEQFF. In nucleotides, the CDR3 is TGTGCCAGCAGCTTAGTTATGGACTATGAGCAGTTCTTC.

This clone was counted between two and nine times. This chain links TRBV29-1 with TRBJ2-7; D call uncertain. The V end lost 4 bases, the J end lost 4 bases, and 11 bases lay between the germline ends. The CDR3 totals 12 residues. CDR1 and CDR2 from the germline V gene are SQVTM and ANQGSEA. The CDR3 sequence: CSVGATRYEQYF. The DNA of the CDR3 is TGCAGCGTTGGGGCAACAAGATACGAGCAGTACTTC.

This clone was recorded a few times. Here the CDR3 reads CASGLSGYEQYF. The CDR3, as DNA: TGTGCCAGCGGACTATCGGGTTACGAGCAGTACTTC. The chain uses TRBV27 and TRBJ2-7; TRBD2 is a possible D gene (6 bases). The germline V and J ends were trimmed by 8 bases and 4 bases, with 12 bases remaining between them. The germline V gene has CDR1 MNHEY and CDR2 SMNVEV (reference sequence). The CDR3 contains 12 residues.

V usage is TRBV19 and J usage is TRBJ1-5, with D possibly being TRBD1 (6 bases). V was cut by 6 bases and J by 2 bases, with 14 bases left in between. The CDR3 extends over 15 amino acids. Germline assignment: CDR1 LNHDA and CDR2 SQIVND (reference sequence). Here the CDR3 DNA reads TGTGCCAGTAGGGCGAACAGGGTTGGCAATCAGCCCCAGCATTTT. As protein: CASRANRVGNQPQHF.

This sequence joins TRBV4-1 and TRBJ2-3; weak D call: TRBD1 (5 bases). Trimming took 5 bases from V and 3 from J, leaving 12 bases between them. Germline values: CDR1 MGHRA, CDR2 YSYEKL. The CDR3 is made up of 14 amino acids. The chain's CDR3 is CASSSRQLTDTQYF. The CDR3 region has the DNA TGCGCCAGCAGCTCGAGACAGCTAACAGATACGCAGTATTTT.

This clone was counted a few times. Other DNA sequences in the sample encode the same CDR3. V is TRBV7-3 and J is TRBJ2-3, with TRBD2 matching over 9 bases. Germline loops: CDR1 SGHTA, CDR2 FQGTGA. The V gene end was trimmed by 5 bases and the J gene end by 3 bases; junction bases not matched to a gene: 3. The CDR3 loop spans 14 amino acids. CDR3 in amino acids: CASSPTSGTDTQYF. The CDR3 DNA is TGTGCCAGCAGCCCAACTAGCGGGACAGATACGCAGTATTTT. Supplemented by reference TRBV7-3 and TRBJ2-3, the full variable domain reads GAGVSQTPSNKVTEKGKYVELRCDPISGHTALYWYRQSLGQGPEFLIYFQGTGAADDSGLPNDRFFAVRPEGSVSTLKIQRTERGDSAVYLCASSPTSGTDTQYFGPGTRLTVL.

This clone was found a few times. V and J are TRBV4-2 and TRBJ2-3, with D unresolved. Per the germline V gene, CDR1 is LGHNA and CDR2 is YNFKEQ. Deletions cut 0 bases from V and 0 bases from J, with 4 bases between. The CDR3 covers 14 residues. Written as DNA, the CDR3 is TGTGCCAGCAGCCAAGATCGGAGCACAGATACGCAGTATTTT. Translated, it gives CASSQDRSTDTQYF.

The chain couples TRBV2 to TRBJ2-1; D remains unclear. V lost 4 bases, J lost 12 bases, and 13 bases lay in between. Germline V CDR1 and CDR2: SNHLY, FYNNEI. CDR3 length: 12 amino acids. The CDR3 nucleotides read TGTGCCAGCAGTGGGCAGGCCCTCGGGCAGTTCTTC. Translating it yields CASSGQALGQFF.

This clone was picked up a small number of times. The chain joins TRBV11-2 to TRBJ2-1; D not resolved. V was clipped by 1 base and J by 8 bases, with 3 bases between them. The CDR3 runs to 11 residues. Germline assignment: CDR1 SGHAT and CDR2 FQNNGV. The CDR3 DNA follows: TGTGCCAGCAGCTTAGGGCATGAGCAGTTCTTC. It encodes CASSLGHEQFF.

The sample holds a few counts of this clone. The chain links TRBV20-1 to TRBJ1-1; D might be TRBD1 (6 bases). CDR3 length: 11 amino acids. Looked up from germline, CDR1 is DFQATT and CDR2 is SNEGSKA (reference sequence). Trimming stripped 5 bases from V and 11 bases from J, with 15 bases between. In nucleotides, the CDR3 is TGCAGTGCTGTTCCGGGACACTCGGCTTTCTTT. Residues: CSAVPGHSAFF.

V is TRBV30 and J is TRBJ1-2; the match to TRBD1 covers 7 bases. After removal of 3 bases from V and 8 bases from J, the junction contained 6 bases not matched to a gene. CDR1 is GTSNPN and CDR2 is SVGIG in the germline V gene (reference sequence). The CDR3 loop spans 12 amino acids. In DNA form, the CDR3 reads TGTGCCTGGAGCGACAGGGTCCGGGGCTACACCTTC. It specifies CAWSDRVRGYTF.

This rearrangement joins TRBV7-2 to TRBJ1-2; the match to TRBD1 covers 8 bases. The CDR3 is made up of 15 amino acids. Trimming removed 4 bases from V and 8 bases from J; junction bases left unmatched: 12. Per germline, CDR1 SGHTA and CDR2 FQGNSA. The CDR3 bases are TGTGCCAGCAGCTACTACCAGACAGGGGAATCAGGCTACACCTTC. The encoded protein is CASSYYQTGESGYTF.

This clone was counted between two and nine times. J is TRBJ2-7 and V is TRBV7-2; 7 bases align to TRBD1. J was trimmed by 6 bases and V by 5 bases; bases with no gene match: 13. The V gene's germline CDR1 is SGHTA and CDR2 FQGNSA. The CDR3 contains 15 residues. The chain's CDR3 is CASSTGTDLPREQYF. CDR3 DNA: TGTGCCAGCAGCACCGGGACAGACCTCCCCCGCGAGCAGTACTTC.

The chain combines TRBV5-4 with TRBJ2-3; 10 bases match TRBD2. CDR3 length equals 16 residues. V gave up 4 bases and J gave up 7 bases; unmatched junction bases: 12. Germline V gives CDR1 SGHNT, CDR2 YYREEE (reference sequence). The CDR3 nucleotides are TGTGCCAGCAGCCGGGGACAAGGTAGCGGGAGGAATACGCAGTATTTT. The encoded protein is CASSRGQGSGRNTQYF. Full variable domain (outside the CDR3, taken from reference TRBV5-4 and TRBJ2-3): ETGVTQSPTHLIKTRGQQVTLRCSSQSGHNTVSWYQQALGQGPQFIFQYYREEENGRGNFPPRFSGLQFPNYSSELNVNALELDDSALYLCASSRGQGSGRNTQYFGPGTRLTVL.

This clone was recorded a few times. The genes are TRBV18 and TRBJ2-5; 8 bases agree with TRBD1. The V gene's germline CDR1 is KGHSH and CDR2 LQKENI. The CDR3 sequence is 17 residues long. V was pared by 0 bases and J by 2 bases, with 8 bases of the junction left unmatched. This CDR3 is CASSPPQGALGQETQYF. CDR3 DNA sequence: TGTGCCAGCTCACCACCCCAGGGGGCACTTGGACAAGAGACCCAGTACTTC.

The rearrangement uses TRBV19 and TRBJ2-7, with D possibly matching TRBD1 (6 bases). Germline CDR1 reads LNHDA; CDR2 reads SQIVND (reference sequence). The CDR3 is 12 amino acids. Trimming stripped 6 bases from V and 6 bases from J, with 12 bases between. CDR3 amino acids: CASRNRVGEQYF. CDR3 nucleotides: TGTGCCAGTAGAAACAGGGTCGGCGAGCAGTACTTC.

This clone has just a few counts. An end of the junction differs from the germline gene, which may be a read error. The rearrangement uses TRBV9 and TRBJ2-1, with 10 bases lining up with TRBD2. This CDR3 is built from 15 residues. The V gene's germline CDR1 is SGDLS and CDR2 YYNGEE. CDR3 nucleotides: TGTGCCAGCACCGTAAGCGGGGGGGCCTACAATGAGCAGTTCTTC. Translated: CASTVSGGAYNEQFF.

CDR3 in amino acids: CSVGTGSTEAFF. CDR3 bases: TGCAGCGTGGGGACAGGGTCCACTGAAGCTTTCTTT. This sequence joins TRBV29-1 and TRBJ1-1, with TRBD1 matching over 9 bases. The CDR3 length is 12 residues. Per the germline V gene, CDR1 is SQVTM and CDR2 is ANQGSEA. Germline trimming cut 6 bases from V and 4 bases from J; bases unmatched to any gene: 3. Complete variable domain (other parts from reference TRBV29-1 and TRBJ1-1): SAVISQKPSRDICQRGTSLTIQCQVDSQVTMMFWYRQQPGQSLTLIATANQGSEATYESGFVIDKFPISRPNLTFSTLTVSNMSPEDSSIYLCSVGTGSTEAFFGQGTRLTVV.

The rearrangement joins TRBV10-3 to TRBJ2-5; D may be TRBD1 (5 bases). Trimming removed 0 bases at V and 0 bases at J, with 17 bases between. CDR1 and CDR2 (germline): ENHRY, SYGVKD. The CDR3 extends over 18 amino acids. The CDR3 loop is CAISESTRTGTHQETQYF. In DNA, the CDR3 is TGTGCCATCAGTGAGTCGACTCGTACAGGCACCCACCAAGAGACCCAGTACTTC.

This clone was seen only a few times. The rearrangement joins TRBV5-6 to TRBJ1-1; D ambiguous. Germline CDR1 SGHDT, CDR2 YYEEEE. This CDR3 comprises 12 residues. Trimming shortened V by 0 bases and J by 4 bases, and 4 bases separated the two germline ends. The CDR3 coding sequence is TGTGCCAGCAGCTTGGTGCGCACTGAAGCTTTCTTT. Its protein is CASSLVRTEAFF.

This clone was observed a handful of times. The chain uses TRBV7-6 and TRBJ2-1; the D gene is possibly TRBD2 (6 bases). Germline-derived CDR1 and CDR2 are SGHVS and FNYEAQ. The CDR3 has 15 residues. Trimming stripped 1 base from V and 3 bases from J, with 10 bases between. The CDR3 is CASSLGRGIYNEQFF. The CDR3 bases are TGTGCCAGCAGCTTAGGACGGGGGATCTACAATGAGCAGTTCTTC.

The chain has TRBV27 and TRBJ2-5; D uncertain. This CDR3 is 13 amino acids long. Between the trimmed V and J ends, which lost 5 bases and 5 bases, there was a span of 12 bases. Germline assignment: CDR1 MNHEY and CDR2 SMNVEV (reference sequence). The CDR3: CASSLALGETQYF. The DNA for the CDR3 is TGTGCCAGCAGTCTGGCCCTCGGGGAGACCCAGTACTTC.